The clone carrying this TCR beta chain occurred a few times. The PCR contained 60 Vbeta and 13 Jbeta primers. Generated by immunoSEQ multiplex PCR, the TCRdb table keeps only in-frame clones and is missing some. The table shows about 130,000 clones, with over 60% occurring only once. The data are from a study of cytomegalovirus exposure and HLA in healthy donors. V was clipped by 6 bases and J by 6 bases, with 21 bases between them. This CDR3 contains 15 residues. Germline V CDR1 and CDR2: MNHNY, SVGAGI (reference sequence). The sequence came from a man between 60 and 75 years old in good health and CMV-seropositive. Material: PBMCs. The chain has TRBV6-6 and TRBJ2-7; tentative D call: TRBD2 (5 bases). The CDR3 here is CASRWARGAGGEQYF. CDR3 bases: TGTGCCAGCAGGTGGGCTCGGGGAGCCGGTGGCGAGCAGTACTTC.